These T cell receptor beta chains were read from a single sample in a study of cytomegalovirus exposure and HLA in healthy donors. The data were produced by immunoSEQ multiplex PCR, yet TCRdb's version contains in-frame clones alone and is incomplete. This table holds approximately 88,000 clones, about 79% found once. The source material was PBMCs. The source is a man aged 18 to 30 in good health and CMV-seropositive. Each CDR3 is given with its conserved first and last residue. A D gene is named only where the DNA matches it firmly. The size entry is marked missing in some rows and otherwise reads once, few, many or a size class.

>TRBV27|TRBD2|.|TRBJ2-7
CASSLGLAYEQYF
TGTGCCAGCAGTTTAGGACTAGCCTACGAGCAGTACTTC
>TRBV10-3|.|.|TRBJ1-1
CAISESRQTAEAFF
TGTGCCATCAGTGAGTCCAGACAGACCGCTGAAGCTTTCTTT
>TRBV5-6|.|few|TRBJ2-2
CASSPGWGELFF
TGTGCCAGCAGCCCCGGTTGGGGGGAGCTGTTTTTT
>TRBV2|.|.|TRBJ1-5
CASTEGGGARPQHF
TGTGCCAGCACCGAAGGGGGAGGGGCTCGGCCCCAGCATTTT
>TRBV19|TRBD1|once|TRBJ2-7
CASSPGQGAYEQYF
TGTGCCAGTAGTCCTGGGCAGGGGGCCTACGAGCAGTACTTC
>TRBV4-1|.|.|TRBJ1-4
CASSQTGTAVEKLFF
TGCGCCAGCAGCCAAACCGGGACTGCCGTTGAAAAACTGTTTTTT
>TRBV29-1|TRBD2|.|TRBJ2-7
CSVSSGRLYEQYF
TGCAGCGTTAGTAGCGGGAGGCTATACGAGCAGTACTTC
>TRBV2|TRBD1|.|TRBJ1-5
CASRAGQGVSQPQHF
TGTGCCAGCAGGGCTGGACAGGGGGTTAGTCAGCCCCAGCATTTT
>TRBV10-2|.|.|TRBJ2-6
CATGGGPGANVLTF
TGCGCCACCGGCGGCGGGCCTGGGGCCAACGTCCTGACTTTC
>TRBV9|TRBD2|.|TRBJ2-3
CASSATSGNPDTQYF
TGTGCCAGCAGTGCGACTAGCGGGAATCCAGATACGCAGTATTTT
>TRBV19|TRBD1|.|TRBJ1-5
CASSGRDRGQGQPQHF
TGTGCCAGTAGTGGGCGGGACAGGGGGCAGGGACAGCCCCAGCATTTT
>TRBV28|.|.|TRBJ2-3
CASSFALVDTDTQYF
TGTGCCAGCAGTTTTGCCCTAGTGGACACAGATACGCAGTATTTT
>TRBV5-1|.|few|TRBJ2-1
CASSLGLRAGQSYNEQFF
TGCGCCAGCAGCTTGGGGTTACGGGCGGGCCAGTCCTACAATGAGCAGTTCTTC
>TRBV28|TRBD2|.|TRBJ2-2
CASSPGGANTGELFF
TGTGCCAGCAGCCCCGGGGGGGCTAACACCGGGGAGCTGTTTTTT